The clone carrying this T cell receptor (beta chain) has only one observation. The CDR3 has 13 residues. Germline CDR1 LNHNV, CDR2 YYDKDF (reference sequence). V was shortened by 0 bases and J by 5 bases, with 8 bases between the two germline ends. Profiling relied on immunoSEQ multiplex PCR, and the TCRdb table lists in-frame clones only, not all of them. Altogether 700,000 or so clones are present, roughly 88% being singletons, with the ten largest covering roughly 0.01%. This specimen belongs to a study of shared T cell receptors in the human thymus. The same sample was also studied in work on human thymus T cells. As that study records: Healthy Finnish infants undergoing corrective surgery for congenital heart defects were used as donors. Thymic resections from corrective heart surgery supplied the tissue. The authors found apparently biased V and J gene usage in thymic and blood repertoires. Thymic repertoires of unrelated individuals were reported in related research to overlap highly.

V and J are TRBV15 and TRBJ2-7; D is uncertain. The sequence derives from a girl less than two years old with a congenital heart defect. Sequencing was performed on thymocytes. The CDR3 sequence is CATSRDRVNEQYF. CDR3 coding DNA: TGTGCCACCAGCAGAGATCGAGTAAACGAGCAGTACTTC.